The entry below describes one TCR beta chain. Its target is unknown. This sample is part of a study of beta chain features in type 1 diabetes. Study-wide results and caveats: There was a moderate but significant shortening of TCRB CDR3s in all four CD4+ subsets of Type 1 diabetes patients. Highly expressing activated T cells could be over-counted with a cDNA template. For patients, the naive, central memory and Treg TCRB repertoires appeared more alike than for healthy donors.

The CDR3 loop spans 12 amino acids. In germline, CDR1 is LNHDA, CDR2 SQIVND (reference sequence). V shed 3 bases, J shed 6 bases, and the junction held 1 base outside the gene matches. Every bit of the isolated RNA underwent reverse transcription, so sequencing read expressed TCRB transcripts. The protocol was immunoSEQ multiplex PCR, while the TCRdb copy is restricted to in-frame clones and leaves out a portion. The sample holds a few hundred thousand clones, roughly 12% seen once. This clonotype was sampled from a woman under 30 with type 1 diabetes. The V gene is TRBV19, the J gene TRBJ1-1; 7 positions match TRBD1. The source material was naive CD4+ T cells from blood. CDR3 region: CASSMTGPEAFF. CDR3 bases: TGTGCCAGTAGTATGACAGGGCCTGAAGCTTTCTTT.